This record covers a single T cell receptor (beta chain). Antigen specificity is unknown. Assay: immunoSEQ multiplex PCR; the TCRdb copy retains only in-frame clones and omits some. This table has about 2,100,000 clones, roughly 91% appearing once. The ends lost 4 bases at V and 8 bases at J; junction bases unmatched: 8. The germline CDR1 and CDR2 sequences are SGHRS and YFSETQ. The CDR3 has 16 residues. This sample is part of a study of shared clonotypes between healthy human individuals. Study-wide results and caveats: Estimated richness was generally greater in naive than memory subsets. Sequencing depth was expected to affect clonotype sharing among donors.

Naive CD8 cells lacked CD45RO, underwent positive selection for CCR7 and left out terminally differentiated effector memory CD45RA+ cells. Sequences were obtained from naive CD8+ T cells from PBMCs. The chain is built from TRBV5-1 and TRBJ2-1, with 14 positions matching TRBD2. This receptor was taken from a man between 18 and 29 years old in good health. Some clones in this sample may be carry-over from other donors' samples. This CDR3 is CASSVETSGRAHEQFF. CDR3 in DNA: TGCGCCAGCAGCGTGGAGACTAGCGGGAGGGCCCATGAGCAGTTCTTC.